This T cell receptor beta chain is drawn from a study of blood T cell repertoires in COVID-19. The overall study: PBMCs, B-cell-depleted T cells, or T cells provided the cDNA or gDNA that made up the material.

The study recruited people aged about 18 to 90 years across approximately 23 US areas. Assignment of participants to cohorts was predicated upon participant-reported clinical history. The germline gives CDR1 LNHDA, CDR2 SQIVND (reference sequence). V gave up 7 bases and J gave up 7 bases; unmatched junction bases: 9. The CDR3 spans 15 residues. Using immunoSEQ multiplex PCR, the repertoire was profiled, and TCRdb retains in-frame clones only, with some absent. The sample shows about 210,000 clones, approximately 80% of them seen only once. V is TRBV19 and J is TRBJ1-5; 11 bases agree with TRBD1. Sequencing was done on a sample of PBMCs or T cells enriched from blood (not recorded which). The sequence was collected from a woman aged 45-59 years with acute COVID-19. The DNA of the CDR3 is TGTGCCAGTACCGAAGGACAGGGGGCTTACCAGCCCCAGCATTTT. Amino acids: CASTEGQGAYQPQHF.